This passage covers 7 T cell receptor beta chains from one sample sequenced in a study of blood T cell repertoires in COVID-19. Here immunoSEQ multiplex PCR was the method, and the copy in TCRdb shows in-frame clones only, minus some. The sample has 250,000 or so clones; approximately 82% are singletons. The sample comprised peripheral blood. The source is a woman between 18 and 30 years old with acute or convalescent COVID-19.

The chain uses TRBV18 and TRBJ1-4; D is possibly TRBD1 (6 bases). Trimming left V 6 bases short and J 6 bases short, with 14 bases between. Germline V gene data show CDR1 as KGHSH and CDR2 as LQKENI. This CDR3 has 14 residues. The CDR3 region is CASSYRDGDEKLFF. The CDR3 nucleotides read TGTGCCAGCTCGTACAGGGATGGAGATGAAAAACTGTTTTTT.

V usage is TRBV27 and J usage is TRBJ1-2, with D perhaps TRBD1 (5 bases). Trimming removed 1 base at V and 6 bases at J, with 18 bases between. The germline gives CDR1 MNHEY, CDR2 SMNVEV (reference sequence). CDR3 length equals 16 residues. The CDR3 region has the DNA TGTGCCAGCAGTTTATATAAGCAGGGAAGTGATCATGGCTACACCTTC. It specifies CASSLYKQGSDHGYTF.

The rearrangement joins TRBV29-1 to TRBJ2-1; 7 bases fit TRBD2. The germline gives CDR1 SQVTM, CDR2 ANQGSEA. V lost 6 bases and J lost 4; bases outside the gene matches: 9. The CDR3 totals 14 residues. DNA of the CDR3: TGCAGCGTCGAGGGTAGCGGGCGGTACAATGAGCAGTTCTTC. This codes for CSVEGSGRYNEQFF.

The rearrangement uses TRBV25-1 and TRBJ1-4; tentative D call: TRBD1 (5 bases). The CDR3 has 15 amino acids. The germline V gene has CDR1 MGHDK and CDR2 SYGVNS. The germline V and J ends were trimmed by 5 bases and 8 bases, with 18 bases remaining between them. The chain's CDR3 is CASSPHTGKGEKLFF. As DNA, the CDR3 is TGTGCCAGCAGTCCGCACACAGGTAAAGGGGAAAAACTGTTTTTT.

This clone was observed once. The chain uses TRBV6-1 and TRBJ2-7; TRBD2 matches 10 bases. The germline gives CDR1 MNHNS, CDR2 SASEGT. V shed 1 base and J 3 bases; nucleotides not matched to a gene: 3. The CDR3 length is 15 residues. The CDR3 DNA is TGTGCCAGCAGTGAAGTGACTAGCGGGTTCTACGAGCAGTACTTC. It specifies CASSEVTSGFYEQYF.

CDR3 sequence: CASSQKPSGSRFSEQFF. As DNA, the CDR3 is TGCGCCAGCAGCCAGAAGCCTAGCGGGAGCCGTTTCAGTGAGCAGTTCTTC. The V gene is TRBV4-3, the J gene TRBJ2-1, with 10 bases fitting TRBD2. Trimming took 3 bases from V and 9 from J; bases not matched to a gene: 14. The CDR3 totals 17 residues. Germline CDR1 and CDR2: LGHNA and YSLEER.

The chain joins TRBV7-9 to TRBJ2-3; 9 nucleotides align to TRBD2. V trimming: 2 bases; J trimming: 4 bases; junction bases outside the gene matches: 4. Germline CDR1 reads SEHNR; CDR2 reads FQNEAQ (reference sequence). The CDR3 covers 15 residues. The CDR3 region has the DNA TGTGCCAGCAGCTTAACGGCGGGAGGGGCAGATACGCAGTATTTT. Translating it yields CASSLTAGGADTQYF.